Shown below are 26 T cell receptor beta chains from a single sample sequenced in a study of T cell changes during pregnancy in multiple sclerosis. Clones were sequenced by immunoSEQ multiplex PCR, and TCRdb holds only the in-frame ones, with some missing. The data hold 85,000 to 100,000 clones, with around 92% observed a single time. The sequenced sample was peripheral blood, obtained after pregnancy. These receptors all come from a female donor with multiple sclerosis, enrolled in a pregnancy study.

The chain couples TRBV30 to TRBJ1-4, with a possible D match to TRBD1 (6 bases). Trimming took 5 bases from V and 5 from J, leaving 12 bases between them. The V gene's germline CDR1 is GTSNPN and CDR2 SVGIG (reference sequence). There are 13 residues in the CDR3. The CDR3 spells CAWEQGTNEKLFF. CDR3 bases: TGTGCCTGGGAACAGGGAACGAATGAAAAACTGTTTTTT.

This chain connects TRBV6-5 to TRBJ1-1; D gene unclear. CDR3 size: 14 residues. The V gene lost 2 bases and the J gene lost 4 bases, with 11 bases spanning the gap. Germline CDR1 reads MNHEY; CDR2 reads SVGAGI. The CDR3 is CASSYTLEGTEAFF. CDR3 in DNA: TGTGCCAGCAGTTACACCTTGGAGGGCACTGAAGCTTTCTTT.

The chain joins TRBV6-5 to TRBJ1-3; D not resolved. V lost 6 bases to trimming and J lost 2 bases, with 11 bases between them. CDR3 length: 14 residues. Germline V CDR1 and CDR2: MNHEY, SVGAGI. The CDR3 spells CASRPGSTGNTIYF. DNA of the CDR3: TGTGCCAGCAGACCTGGGAGTACTGGAAACACCATATATTTT.

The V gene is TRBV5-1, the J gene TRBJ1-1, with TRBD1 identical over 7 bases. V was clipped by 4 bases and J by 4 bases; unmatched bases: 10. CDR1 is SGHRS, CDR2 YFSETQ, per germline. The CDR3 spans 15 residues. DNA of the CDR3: TGCGCCAGCAGCATGGGGACAGACCAAGGCACTGAAGCTTTCTTT. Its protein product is CASSMGTDQGTEAFF.

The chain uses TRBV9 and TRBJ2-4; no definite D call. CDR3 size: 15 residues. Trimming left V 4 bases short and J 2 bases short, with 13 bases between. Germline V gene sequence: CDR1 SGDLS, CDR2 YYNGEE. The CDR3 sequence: CASSPGLITKNIQYF. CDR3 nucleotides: TGTGCCAGCAGCCCGGGTCTGATTACCAAAAACATTCAGTACTTC.

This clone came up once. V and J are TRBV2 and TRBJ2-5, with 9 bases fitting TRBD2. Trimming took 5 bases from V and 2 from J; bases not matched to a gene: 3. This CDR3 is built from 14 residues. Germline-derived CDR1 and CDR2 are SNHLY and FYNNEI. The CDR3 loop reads CASSLSGRQETQYF. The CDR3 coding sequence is TGTGCCAGCAGTTTGAGCGGGAGGCAAGAGACCCAGTACTTC.

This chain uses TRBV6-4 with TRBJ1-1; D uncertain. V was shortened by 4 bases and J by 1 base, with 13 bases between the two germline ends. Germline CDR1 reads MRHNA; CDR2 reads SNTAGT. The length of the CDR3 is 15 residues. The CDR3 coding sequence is TGTGCCAGCAGTGGTCGAAGTGGCGGGAACACTGAAGCTTTCTTT. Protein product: CASSGRSGGNTEAFF.

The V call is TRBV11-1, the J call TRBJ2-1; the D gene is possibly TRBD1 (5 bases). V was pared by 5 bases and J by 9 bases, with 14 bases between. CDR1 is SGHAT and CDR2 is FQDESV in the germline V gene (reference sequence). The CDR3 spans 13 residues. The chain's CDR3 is CASSGAWGGEQFF. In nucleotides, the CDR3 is TGTGCCAGCAGCGGAGCGTGGGGCGGTGAGCAGTTCTTC.

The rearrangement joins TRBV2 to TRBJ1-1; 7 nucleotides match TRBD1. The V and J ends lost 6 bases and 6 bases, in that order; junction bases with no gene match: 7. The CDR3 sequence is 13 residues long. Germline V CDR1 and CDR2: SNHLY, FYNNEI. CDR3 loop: CASSSRGVPEAFF. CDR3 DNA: TGTGCCAGCAGCTCCAGGGGGGTCCCTGAAGCTTTCTTT.

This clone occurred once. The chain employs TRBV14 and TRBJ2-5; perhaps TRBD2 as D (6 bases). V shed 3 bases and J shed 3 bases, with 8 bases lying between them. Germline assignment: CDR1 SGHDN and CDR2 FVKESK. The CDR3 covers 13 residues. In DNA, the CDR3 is TGTGCCAGCAGCCAGGGGGGAGAAGAGACCCAGTACTTC. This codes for CASSQGGEETQYF.

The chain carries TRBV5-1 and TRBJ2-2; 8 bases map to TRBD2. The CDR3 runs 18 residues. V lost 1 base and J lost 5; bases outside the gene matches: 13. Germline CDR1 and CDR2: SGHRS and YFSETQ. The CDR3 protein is CASSLYSSGGLGTGELFF. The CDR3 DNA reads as TGCGCCAGCAGCTTGTATAGTTCGGGAGGGCTCGGGACCGGGGAGCTGTTTTTT. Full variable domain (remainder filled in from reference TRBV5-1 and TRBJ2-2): KAGVTQTPRYLIKTRGQQVTLSCSPISGHRSVSWYQQTPGQGLQFLFEYFSETQRNKGNFPGRFSGRQFSNSRSEMNVSTLELGDSALYLCASSLYSSGGLGTGELFFGEGSRLTVL.

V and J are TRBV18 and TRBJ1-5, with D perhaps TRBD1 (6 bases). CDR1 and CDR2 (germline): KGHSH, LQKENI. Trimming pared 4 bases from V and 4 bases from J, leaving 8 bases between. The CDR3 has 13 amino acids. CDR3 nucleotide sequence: TGTGCCAGCTCACAGGGGGATAATCAGCCCCAGCATTTT. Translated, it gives CASSQGDNQPQHF. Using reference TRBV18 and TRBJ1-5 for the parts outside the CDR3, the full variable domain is NAGVMQNPRHLVRRRGQEARLRCSPMKGHSHVYWYRQLPEEGLKFMVYLQKENIIDESGMPKERFSAEFPKEGPSILRIQQVVRGDSAAYFCASSQGDNQPQHFGDGTRLSIL.

DNA for the CDR3: TGTGCCAGCAGTGAAGAGCTTTGGCGGGACAGGGATCAGCCCCAGCATTTT. Its protein is CASSEELWRDRDQPQHF. The V gene is TRBV6-1, the J gene TRBJ1-5, with 9 bases that match TRBD1. With 1 base clipped from V and 5 bases from J, the junction kept 9 bases outside the gene matches. Germline CDR1 and CDR2: MNHNS and SASEGT. There are 17 residues in the CDR3.

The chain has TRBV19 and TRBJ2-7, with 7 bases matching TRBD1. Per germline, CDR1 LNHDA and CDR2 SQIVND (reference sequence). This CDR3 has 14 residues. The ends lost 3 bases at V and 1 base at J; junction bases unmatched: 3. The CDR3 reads CASSIGGQSYEQYF. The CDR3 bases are TGTGCCAGTAGTATTGGGGGACAGTCCTACGAGCAGTACTTC.

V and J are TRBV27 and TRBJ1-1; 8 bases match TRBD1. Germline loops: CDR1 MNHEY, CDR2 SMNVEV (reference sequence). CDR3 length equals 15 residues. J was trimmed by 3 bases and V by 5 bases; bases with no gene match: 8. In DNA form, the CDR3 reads TGTGCCAGCAGTCCAAGACAGGGGAGGGACACTGAAGCTTTCTTT. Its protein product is CASSPRQGRDTEAFF.

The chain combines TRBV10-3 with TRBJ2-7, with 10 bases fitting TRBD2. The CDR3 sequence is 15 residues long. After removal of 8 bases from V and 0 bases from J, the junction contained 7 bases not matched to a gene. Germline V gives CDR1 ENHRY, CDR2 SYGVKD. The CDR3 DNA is TGTGCCATCCGGCCTAGCGGGAGCCCCTCCTACGAGCAGTACTTC. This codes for CAIRPSGSPSYEQYF.

In DNA, the CDR3 is TGTGCCAGCAGCTTGAGACAGGGGGCTTACAATGAGCAGTTCTTC. Amino acid sequence: CASSLRQGAYNEQFF. V usage is TRBV5-6 and J usage is TRBJ2-1; TRBD1 matches 10 bases. This CDR3 has 15 residues. The germline V gene has CDR1 SGHDT and CDR2 YYEEEE. J lost 4 bases, V lost 1 base, and 2 bases had no gene match.

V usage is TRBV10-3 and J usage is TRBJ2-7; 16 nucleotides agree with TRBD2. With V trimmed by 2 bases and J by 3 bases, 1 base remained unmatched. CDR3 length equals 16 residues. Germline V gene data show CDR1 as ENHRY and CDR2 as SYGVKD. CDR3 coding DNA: TGTGCCATCAGTGAGGGGACTAGCGGGAGGGTCTACGAGCAGTACTTC. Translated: CAISEGTSGRVYEQYF.

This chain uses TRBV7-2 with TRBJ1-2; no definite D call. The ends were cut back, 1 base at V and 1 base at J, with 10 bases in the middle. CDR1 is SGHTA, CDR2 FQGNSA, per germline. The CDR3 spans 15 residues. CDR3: CASSLEQLNNYGYTF. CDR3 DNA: TGTGCCAGCAGCTTAGAACAGCTAAATAACTATGGCTACACCTTC. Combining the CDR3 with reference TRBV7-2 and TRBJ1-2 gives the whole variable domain GAGVSQSPSNKVTEKGKDVELRCDPISGHTALYWYRQSLGQGLEFLIYFQGNSAPDKSGLPSDRFSAERTGGSVSTLTIQRTQQEDSAVYLCASSLEQLNNYGYTFGSGTRLTVV.

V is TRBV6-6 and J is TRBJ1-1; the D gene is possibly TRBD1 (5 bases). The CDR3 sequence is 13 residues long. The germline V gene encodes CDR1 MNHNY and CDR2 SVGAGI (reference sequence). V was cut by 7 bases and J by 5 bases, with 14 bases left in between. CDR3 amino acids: CASKFRGGTEAFF. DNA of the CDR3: TGTGCCAGCAAATTTAGGGGAGGGACTGAAGCTTTCTTT.

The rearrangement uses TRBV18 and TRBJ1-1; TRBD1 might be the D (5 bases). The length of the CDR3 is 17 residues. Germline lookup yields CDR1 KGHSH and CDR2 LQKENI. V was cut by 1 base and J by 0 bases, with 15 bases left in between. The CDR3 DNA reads TGTGCCAGCTCACCACGCTCCCAGGGTTCCATGAACACTGAAGCTTTCTTT. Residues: CASSPRSQGSMNTEAFF.

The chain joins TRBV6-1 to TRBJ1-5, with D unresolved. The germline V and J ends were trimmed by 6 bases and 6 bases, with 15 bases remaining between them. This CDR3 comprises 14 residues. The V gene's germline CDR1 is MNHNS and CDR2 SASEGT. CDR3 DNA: TGTGCCAGCAGGGACCTTACAGAGGGTCAGCCCCAGCATTTT. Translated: CASRDLTEGQPQHF.

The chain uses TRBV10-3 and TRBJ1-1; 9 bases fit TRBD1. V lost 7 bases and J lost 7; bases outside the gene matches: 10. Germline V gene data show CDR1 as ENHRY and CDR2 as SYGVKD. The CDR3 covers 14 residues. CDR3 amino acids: CAITPGQGRNEAFF. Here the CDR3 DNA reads TGTGCCATCACCCCGGGACAGGGAAGGAATGAAGCTTTCTTT.

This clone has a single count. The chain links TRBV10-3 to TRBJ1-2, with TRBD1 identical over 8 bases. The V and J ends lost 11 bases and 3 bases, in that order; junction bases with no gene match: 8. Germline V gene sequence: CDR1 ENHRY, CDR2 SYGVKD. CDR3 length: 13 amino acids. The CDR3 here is CAANRGVDYGYTF. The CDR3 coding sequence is TGTGCCGCTAACAGGGGGGTAGACTATGGCTACACCTTC.

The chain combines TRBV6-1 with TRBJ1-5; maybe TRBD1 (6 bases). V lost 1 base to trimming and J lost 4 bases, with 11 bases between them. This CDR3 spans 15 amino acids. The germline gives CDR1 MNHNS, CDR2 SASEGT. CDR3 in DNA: TGTGCCAGCAGTGAAGGAGGGGGAAGGAATCAGCCCCAGCATTTT. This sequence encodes CASSEGGGRNQPQHF.

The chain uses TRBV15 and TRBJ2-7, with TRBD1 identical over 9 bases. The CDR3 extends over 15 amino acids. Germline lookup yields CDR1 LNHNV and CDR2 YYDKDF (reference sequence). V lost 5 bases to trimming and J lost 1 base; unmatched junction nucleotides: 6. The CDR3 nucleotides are TGTGCCACCAGCGACCGGGACAGGGCGTCCTACGAGCAGTACTTC. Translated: CATSDRDRASYEQYF.